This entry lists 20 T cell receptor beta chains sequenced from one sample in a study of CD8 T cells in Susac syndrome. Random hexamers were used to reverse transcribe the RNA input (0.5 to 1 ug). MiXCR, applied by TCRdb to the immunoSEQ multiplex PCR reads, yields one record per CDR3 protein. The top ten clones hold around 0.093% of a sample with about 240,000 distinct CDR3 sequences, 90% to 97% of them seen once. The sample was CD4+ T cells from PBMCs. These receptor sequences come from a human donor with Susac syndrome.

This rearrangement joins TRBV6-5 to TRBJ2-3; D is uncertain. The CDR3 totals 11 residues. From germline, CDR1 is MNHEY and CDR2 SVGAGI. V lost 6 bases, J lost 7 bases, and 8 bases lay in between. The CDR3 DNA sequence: TGTGCCAGCAGGGAGCTTTATACGCAGTATTTT. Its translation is CASRELYTQYF.

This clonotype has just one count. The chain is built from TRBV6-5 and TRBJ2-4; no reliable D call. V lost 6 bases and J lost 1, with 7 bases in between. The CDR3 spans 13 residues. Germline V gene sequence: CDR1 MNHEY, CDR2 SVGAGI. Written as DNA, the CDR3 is TGTGCCAGCAGCCCGAAGGCCAAAAACATTCAGTACTTC. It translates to CASSPKAKNIQYF.

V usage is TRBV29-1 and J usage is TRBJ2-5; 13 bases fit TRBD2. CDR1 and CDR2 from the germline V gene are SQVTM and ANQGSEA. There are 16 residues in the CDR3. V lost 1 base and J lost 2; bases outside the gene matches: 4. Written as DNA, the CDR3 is TGCAGCGTTGAAGGGACTAGCGGGAGTGATCAAGAGACCCAGTACTTC. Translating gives CSVEGTSGSDQETQYF.

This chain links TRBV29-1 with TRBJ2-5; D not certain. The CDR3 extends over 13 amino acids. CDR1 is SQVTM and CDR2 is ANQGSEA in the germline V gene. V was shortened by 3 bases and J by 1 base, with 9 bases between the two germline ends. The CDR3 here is CSVDWRPQETQYF. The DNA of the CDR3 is TGCAGCGTTGACTGGCGGCCCCAAGAGACCCAGTACTTC.

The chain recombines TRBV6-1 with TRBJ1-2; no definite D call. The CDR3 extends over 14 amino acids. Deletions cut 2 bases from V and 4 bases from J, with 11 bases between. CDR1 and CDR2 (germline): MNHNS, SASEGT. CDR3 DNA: TGTGCCAGCAGTGAACCCGGCCAGGCCTATGGCTACACCTTC. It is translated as CASSEPGQAYGYTF.

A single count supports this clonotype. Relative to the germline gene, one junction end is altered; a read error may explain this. CDR3 DNA sequence: TGCAGTGGGTCCGGGGCCCGTCACCAGGAGACCCAGTACTTC. This translates into CSGSGARHQETQYF. This chain uses TRBV20-1 with TRBJ2-5, with D tentatively TRBD1 or TRBD2 (5 bases each). The germline gives CDR1 DFQATT, CDR2 SNEGSKA (reference sequence). This CDR3 region has 14 residues.

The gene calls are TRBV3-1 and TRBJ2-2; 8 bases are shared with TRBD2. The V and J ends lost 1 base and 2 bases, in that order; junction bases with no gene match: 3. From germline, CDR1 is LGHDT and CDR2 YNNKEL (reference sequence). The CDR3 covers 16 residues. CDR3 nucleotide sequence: TGTGCCAGCAGCCAAGGAGTAGCGGGAAACACCGGGGAGCTGTTTTTT. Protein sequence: CASSQGVAGNTGELFF.

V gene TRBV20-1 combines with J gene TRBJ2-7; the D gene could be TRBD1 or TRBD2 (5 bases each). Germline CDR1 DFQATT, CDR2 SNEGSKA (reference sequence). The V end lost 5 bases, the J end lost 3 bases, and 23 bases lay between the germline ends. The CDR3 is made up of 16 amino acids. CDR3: CSAQTGPRGTIYEQYF. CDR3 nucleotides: TGCAGTGCTCAAACGGGACCCCGGGGTACCATCTACGAGCAGTACTTC.

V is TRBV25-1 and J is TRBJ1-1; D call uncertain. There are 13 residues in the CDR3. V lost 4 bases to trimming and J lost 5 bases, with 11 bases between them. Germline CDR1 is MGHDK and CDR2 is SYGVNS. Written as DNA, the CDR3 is TGTGCCAGCAGTGTTCTGCGGGAAACTGAAGCTTTCTTT. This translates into CASSVLRETEAFF.

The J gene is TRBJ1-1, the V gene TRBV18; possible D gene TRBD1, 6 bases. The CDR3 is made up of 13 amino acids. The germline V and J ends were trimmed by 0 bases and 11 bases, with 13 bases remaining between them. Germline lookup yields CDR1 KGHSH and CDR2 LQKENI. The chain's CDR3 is CASSPPTGQRAFF. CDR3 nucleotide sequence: TGTGCCAGCTCACCACCAACAGGGCAACGGGCTTTCTTT.

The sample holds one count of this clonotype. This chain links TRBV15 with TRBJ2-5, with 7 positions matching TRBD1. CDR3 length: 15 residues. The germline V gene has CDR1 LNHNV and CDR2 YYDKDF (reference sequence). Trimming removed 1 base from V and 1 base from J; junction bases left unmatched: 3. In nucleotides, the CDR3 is TGTGCCACCAGCAGAGGTCAGGGGGTCCAAGAGACCCAGTACTTC. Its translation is CATSRGQGVQETQYF.

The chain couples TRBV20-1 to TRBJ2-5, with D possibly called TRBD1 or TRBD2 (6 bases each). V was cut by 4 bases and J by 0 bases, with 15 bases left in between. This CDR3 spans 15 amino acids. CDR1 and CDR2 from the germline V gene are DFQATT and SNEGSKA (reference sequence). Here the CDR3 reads CSATLGAGYQETQYF. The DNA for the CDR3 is TGCAGTGCTACCCTGGGGGCGGGATACCAAGAGACCCAGTACTTC.

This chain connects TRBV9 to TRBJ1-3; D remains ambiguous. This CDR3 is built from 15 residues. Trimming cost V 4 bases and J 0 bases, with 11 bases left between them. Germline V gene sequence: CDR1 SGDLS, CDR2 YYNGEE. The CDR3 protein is CASSLEVPSGNTIYF. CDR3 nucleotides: TGTGCCAGCAGCCTAGAGGTTCCCTCTGGAAACACCATATATTTT.

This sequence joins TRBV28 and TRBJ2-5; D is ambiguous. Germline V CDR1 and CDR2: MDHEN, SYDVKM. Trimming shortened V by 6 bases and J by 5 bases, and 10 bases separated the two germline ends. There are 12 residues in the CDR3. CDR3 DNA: TGTGCCAGCAGCCGATCCACGGAGACCCAGTACTTC. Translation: CASSRSTETQYF.

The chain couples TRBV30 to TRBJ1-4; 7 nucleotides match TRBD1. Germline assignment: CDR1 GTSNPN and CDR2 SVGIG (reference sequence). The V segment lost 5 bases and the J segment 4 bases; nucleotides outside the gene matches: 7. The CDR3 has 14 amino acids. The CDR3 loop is CAWEPGQLNEKLFF. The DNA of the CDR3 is TGTGCCTGGGAGCCGGGACAGCTTAATGAAAAACTGTTTTTT.

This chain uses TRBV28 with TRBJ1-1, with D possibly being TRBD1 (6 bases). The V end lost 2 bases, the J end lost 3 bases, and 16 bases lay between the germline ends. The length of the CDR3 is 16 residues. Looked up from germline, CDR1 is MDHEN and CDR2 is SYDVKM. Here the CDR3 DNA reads TGTGCCAGCAGTTTAGCGGGGGCCGGGATGCACACTGAAGCTTTCTTT. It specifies CASSLAGAGMHTEAFF.

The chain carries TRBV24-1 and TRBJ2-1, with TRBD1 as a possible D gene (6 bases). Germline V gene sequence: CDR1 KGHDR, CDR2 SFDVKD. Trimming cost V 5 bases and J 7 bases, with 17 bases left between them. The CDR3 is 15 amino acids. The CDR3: CATSAAQGHRNEQFF. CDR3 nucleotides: TGTGCCACCAGTGCCGCACAGGGCCATAGAAATGAGCAGTTCTTC.

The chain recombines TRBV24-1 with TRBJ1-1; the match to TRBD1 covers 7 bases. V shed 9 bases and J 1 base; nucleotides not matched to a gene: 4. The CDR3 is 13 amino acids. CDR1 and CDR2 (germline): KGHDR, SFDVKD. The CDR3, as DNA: TGTGCCACCCGTGGGACAGCGAACACTGAAGCTTTCTTT. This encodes CATRGTANTEAFF.

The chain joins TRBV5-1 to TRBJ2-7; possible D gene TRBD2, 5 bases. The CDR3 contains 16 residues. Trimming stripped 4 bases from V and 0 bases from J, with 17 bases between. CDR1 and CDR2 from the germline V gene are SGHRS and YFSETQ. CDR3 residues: CASSVRGLPSSYEQYF. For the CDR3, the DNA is TGCGCCAGCAGCGTGCGTGGACTCCCCAGCTCCTACGAGCAGTACTTC. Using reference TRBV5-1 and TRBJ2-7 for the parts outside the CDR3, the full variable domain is KAGVTQTPRYLIKTRGQQVTLSCSPISGHRSVSWYQQTPGQGLQFLFEYFSETQRNKGNFPGRFSGRQFSNSRSEMNVSTLELGDSALYLCASSVRGLPSSYEQYFGPGTRLTVT.

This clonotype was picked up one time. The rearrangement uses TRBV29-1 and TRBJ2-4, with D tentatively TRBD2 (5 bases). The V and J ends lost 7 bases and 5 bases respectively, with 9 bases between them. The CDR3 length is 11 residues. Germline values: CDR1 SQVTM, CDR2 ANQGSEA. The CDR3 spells CSAGWENIQYF. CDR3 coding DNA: TGCAGCGCGGGGTGGGAAAACATTCAGTACTTC.